This TCR beta chain stems from a study of beta chain features in type 1 diabetes. Investigators reverse transcribed all isolated RNA, so they sequenced expressed TCRB transcripts. Produced via immunoSEQ multiplex PCR; TCRdb's table is partial and in-frame only. The table includes some 270,000 clones, around 7.3% detected once. Unmatched junction bases numbered 8, after V lost 2 bases and J lost 1 base. Germline assignment: CDR1 SGHTA and CDR2 FQGNSA. The CDR3 consists of 17 residues. The sequence came from a young woman in good health. The sequencing sample was made of central memory CD4+ T cells from blood. This sequence joins TRBV7-2 and TRBJ2-5; 9 positions agree with TRBD2. The CDR3, as DNA: TGTGCCAGCAGCTTACGTGCGCGGGGGGGCGCCCAAGAGACCCAGTACTTC. Protein: CASSLRARGGAQETQYF.